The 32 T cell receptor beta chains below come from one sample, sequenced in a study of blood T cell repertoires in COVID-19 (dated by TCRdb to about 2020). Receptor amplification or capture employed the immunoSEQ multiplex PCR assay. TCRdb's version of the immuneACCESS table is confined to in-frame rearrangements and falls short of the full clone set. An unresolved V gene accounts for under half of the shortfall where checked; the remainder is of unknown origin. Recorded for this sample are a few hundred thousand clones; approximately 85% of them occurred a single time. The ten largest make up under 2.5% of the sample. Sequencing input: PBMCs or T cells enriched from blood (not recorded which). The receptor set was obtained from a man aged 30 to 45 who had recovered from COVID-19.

In DNA form, the CDR3 reads TGTGCCAGCAGCGGAAGACAGGGCATACCACTCATCACAGATACGCAGTATTTT. Translated, it gives CASSGRQGIPLITDTQYF. The chain recombines TRBV9 with TRBJ2-3; TRBD1 matches at 7 bases. CDR3 length: 18 amino acids. The V gene end was trimmed by 3 bases and the J gene end by 2 bases; junction bases not matched to a gene: 15. Germline CDR1 is SGDLS and CDR2 is YYNGEE.

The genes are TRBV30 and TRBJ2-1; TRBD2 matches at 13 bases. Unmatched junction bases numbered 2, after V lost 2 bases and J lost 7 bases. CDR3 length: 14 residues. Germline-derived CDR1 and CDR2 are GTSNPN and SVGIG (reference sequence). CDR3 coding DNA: TGTGCCTGGAGTAAACTAGCGGGGGGGAATGAGCAGTTCTTC. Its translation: CAWSKLAGGNEQFF.

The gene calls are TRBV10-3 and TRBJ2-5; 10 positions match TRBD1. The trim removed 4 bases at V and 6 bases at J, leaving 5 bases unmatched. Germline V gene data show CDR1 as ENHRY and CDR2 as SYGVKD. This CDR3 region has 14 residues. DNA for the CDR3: TGTGCCATCAGTGCCGACAGGGGGCGGAAGACCCAGTACTTC. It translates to CAISADRGRKTQYF.

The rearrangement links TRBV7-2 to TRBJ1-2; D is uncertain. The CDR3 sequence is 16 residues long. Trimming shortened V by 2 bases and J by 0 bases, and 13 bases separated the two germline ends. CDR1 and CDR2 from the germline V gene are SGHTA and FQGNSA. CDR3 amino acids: CASSLPREEPNYGYTF. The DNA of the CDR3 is TGTGCCAGCAGCTTACCTCGAGAAGAACCTAACTATGGCTACACCTTC. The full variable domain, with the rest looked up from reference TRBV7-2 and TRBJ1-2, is GAGVSQSPSNKVTEKGKDVELRCDPISGHTALYWYRQSLGQGLEFLIYFQGNSAPDKSGLPSDRFSAERTGGSVSTLTIQRTQQEDSAVYLCASSLPREEPNYGYTFGSGTRLTVV.

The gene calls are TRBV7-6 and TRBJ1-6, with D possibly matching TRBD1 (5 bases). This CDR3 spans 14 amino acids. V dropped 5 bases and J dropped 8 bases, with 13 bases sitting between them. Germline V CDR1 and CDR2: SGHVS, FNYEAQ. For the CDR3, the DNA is TGTGCCAGCAGCCTAACGATAGGGGATTCACCCCTCCACTTT. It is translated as CASSLTIGDSPLHF.

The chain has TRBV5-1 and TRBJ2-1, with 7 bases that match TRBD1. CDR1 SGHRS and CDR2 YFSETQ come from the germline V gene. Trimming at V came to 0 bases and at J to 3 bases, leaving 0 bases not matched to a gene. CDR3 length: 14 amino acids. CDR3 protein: CASSLGDSYNEQFF. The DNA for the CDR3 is TGCGCCAGCAGCTTGGGGGACAGCTACAATGAGCAGTTCTTC. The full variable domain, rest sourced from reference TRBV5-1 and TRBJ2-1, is KAGVTQTPRYLIKTRGQQVTLSCSPISGHRSVSWYQQTPGQGLQFLFEYFSETQRNKGNFPGRFSGRQFSNSRSEMNVSTLELGDSALYLCASSLGDSYNEQFFGPGTRLTVL.

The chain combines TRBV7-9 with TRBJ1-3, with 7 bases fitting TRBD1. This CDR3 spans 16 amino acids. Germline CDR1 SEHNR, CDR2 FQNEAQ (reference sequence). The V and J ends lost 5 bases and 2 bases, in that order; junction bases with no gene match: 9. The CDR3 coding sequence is TGTGCCAGCAGCGCAAGACAGGGTCCTGCTGGAAACACCATATATTTT. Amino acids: CASSARQGPAGNTIYF.

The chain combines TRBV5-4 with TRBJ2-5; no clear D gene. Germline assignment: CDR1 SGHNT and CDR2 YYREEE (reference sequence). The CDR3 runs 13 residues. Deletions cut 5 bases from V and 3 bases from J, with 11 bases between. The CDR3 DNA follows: TGTGCCAGCAGTATTGTGCCAGAAGAGACCCAGTACTTC. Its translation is CASSIVPEETQYF. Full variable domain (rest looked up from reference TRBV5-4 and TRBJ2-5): ETGVTQSPTHLIKTRGQQVTLRCSSQSGHNTVSWYQQALGQGPQFIFQYYREEENGRGNFPPRFSGLQFPNYSSELNVNALELDDSALYLCASSIVPEETQYFGPGTRLLVL.

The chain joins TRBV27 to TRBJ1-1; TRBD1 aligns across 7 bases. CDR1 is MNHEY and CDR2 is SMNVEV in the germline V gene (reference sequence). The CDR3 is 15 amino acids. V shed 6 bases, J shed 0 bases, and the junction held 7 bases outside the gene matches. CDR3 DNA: TGTGCCAGCAGGACAGGGAAGGGTGTGAACACTGAAGCTTTCTTT. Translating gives CASRTGKGVNTEAFF.

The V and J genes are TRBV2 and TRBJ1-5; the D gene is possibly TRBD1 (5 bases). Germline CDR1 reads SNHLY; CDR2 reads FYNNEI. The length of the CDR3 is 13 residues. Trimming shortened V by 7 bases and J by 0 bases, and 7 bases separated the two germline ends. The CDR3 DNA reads TGTGCCAGCACGACAGATAGCAATCAGCCCCAGCATTTT. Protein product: CASTTDSNQPQHF. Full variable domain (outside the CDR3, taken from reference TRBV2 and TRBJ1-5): EPEVTQTPSHQVTQMGQEVILRCVPISNHLYFYWYRQILGQKVEFLVSFYNNEISEKSEIFDDQFSVERPDGSNFTLKIRSTKLEDSAMYFCASTTDSNQPQHFGDGTRLSIL.

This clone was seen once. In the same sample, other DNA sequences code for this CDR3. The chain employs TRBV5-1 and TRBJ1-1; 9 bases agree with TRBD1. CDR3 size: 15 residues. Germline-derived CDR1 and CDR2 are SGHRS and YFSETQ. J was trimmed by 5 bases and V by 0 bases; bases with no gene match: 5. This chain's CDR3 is CASSLEQGAGTEAFF. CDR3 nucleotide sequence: TGCGCCAGCAGCTTGGAACAGGGGGCTGGAACTGAAGCTTTCTTT. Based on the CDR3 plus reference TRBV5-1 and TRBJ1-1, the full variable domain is KAGVTQTPRYLIKTRGQQVTLSCSPISGHRSVSWYQQTPGQGLQFLFEYFSETQRNKGNFPGRFSGRQFSNSRSEMNVSTLELGDSALYLCASSLEQGAGTEAFFGQGTRLTVV.

CDR3 sequence: CASKRDRSSYNEQFF. For the CDR3, the DNA is TGTGCCAGTAAACGGGACAGGAGCTCCTACAATGAGCAGTTCTTC. The rearrangement links TRBV19 to TRBJ2-1; 8 nucleotides align to TRBD1. Germline V gene sequence: CDR1 LNHDA, CDR2 SQIVND (reference sequence). J was trimmed by 0 bases and V by 7 bases; bases with no gene match: 5. This CDR3 is built from 15 residues.

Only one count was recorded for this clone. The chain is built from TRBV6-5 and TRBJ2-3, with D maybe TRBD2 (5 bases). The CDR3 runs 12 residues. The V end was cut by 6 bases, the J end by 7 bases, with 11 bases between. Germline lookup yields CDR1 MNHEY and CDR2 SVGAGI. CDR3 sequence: CASRGAGHTQYF. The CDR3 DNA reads TGTGCCAGCAGGGGAGCCGGGCATACGCAGTATTTT.

Here the CDR3 DNA reads TGCGCCAGCAGCTTCGGACAGGGCGATCCTTCTGGAAACACCATATATTTT. Protein sequence: CASSFGQGDPSGNTIYF. The chain carries TRBV5-1 and TRBJ1-3; 8 bases align to TRBD1. CDR1 and CDR2 (germline): SGHRS, YFSETQ. The CDR3 spans 17 residues. V lost 2 bases and J lost 1; bases outside the gene matches: 8.

CDR3 bases: TGTGCCAGCAGTCTGAGTGCTATTGGCTACACCTTC. Encoded protein: CASSLSAIGYTF. The rearrangement joins TRBV12-3 or TRBV12-4 to TRBJ1-2; unclear D gene. The length of the CDR3 is 12 residues. V lost 5 bases to trimming and J lost 7 bases, with 11 bases between them.

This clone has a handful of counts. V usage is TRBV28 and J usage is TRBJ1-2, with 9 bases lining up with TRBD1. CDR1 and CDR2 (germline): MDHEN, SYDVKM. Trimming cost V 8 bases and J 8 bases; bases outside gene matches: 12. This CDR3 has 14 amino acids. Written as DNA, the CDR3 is TGTGCCAGCTGGACAGGGGTGATCTTGGGAGGCTACACCTTC. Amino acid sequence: CASWTGVILGGYTF.

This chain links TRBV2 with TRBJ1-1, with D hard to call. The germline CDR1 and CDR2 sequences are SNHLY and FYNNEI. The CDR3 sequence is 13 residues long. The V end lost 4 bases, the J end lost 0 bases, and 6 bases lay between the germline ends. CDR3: CASSVGVNTEAFF. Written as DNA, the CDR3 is TGTGCCAGCAGTGTCGGGGTGAACACTGAAGCTTTCTTT.

CDR3 nucleotide sequence: TGTGCCAGCAGCCTCCCTTCGGGGGATCACTACGAGCAGTACTTC. This sequence encodes CASSLPSGDHYEQYF. The chain recombines TRBV6-5 with TRBJ2-7; D possibly corresponds to TRBD2 (6 bases). This CDR3 is 15 amino acids long. CDR1 and CDR2 from the germline V gene are MNHEY and SVGAGI. V gave up 6 bases and J gave up 3 bases, with 18 bases separating them.

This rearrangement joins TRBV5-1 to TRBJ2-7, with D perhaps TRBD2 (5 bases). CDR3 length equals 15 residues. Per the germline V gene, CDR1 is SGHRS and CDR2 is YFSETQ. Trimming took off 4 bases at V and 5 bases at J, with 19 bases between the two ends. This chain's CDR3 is CASSTESGAMNEQYF. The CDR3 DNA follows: TGCGCCAGCAGCACCGAGAGCGGTGCTATGAACGAGCAGTACTTC.

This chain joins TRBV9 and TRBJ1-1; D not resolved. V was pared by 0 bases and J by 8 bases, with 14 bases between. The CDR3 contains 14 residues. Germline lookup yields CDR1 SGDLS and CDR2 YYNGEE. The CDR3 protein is CASSVVDSLIEAFF. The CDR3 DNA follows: TGTGCCAGCAGCGTAGTAGATTCCCTAATAGAAGCTTTCTTT. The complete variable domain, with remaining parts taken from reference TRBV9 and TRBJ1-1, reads DSGVTQTPKHLITATGQRVTLRCSPRSGDLSVYWYQQSLDQGLQFLIQYYNGEERAKGNILERFSAQQFPDLHSELNLSSLELGDSALYFCASSVVDSLIEAFFGQGTRLTVV.

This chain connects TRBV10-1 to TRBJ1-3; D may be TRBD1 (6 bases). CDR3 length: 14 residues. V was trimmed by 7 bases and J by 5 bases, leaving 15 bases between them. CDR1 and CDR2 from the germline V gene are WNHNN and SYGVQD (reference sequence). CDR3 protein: CASTEQGRRNTIYF. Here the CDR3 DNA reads TGCGCCAGCACCGAACAGGGCAGACGAAACACCATATATTTT.

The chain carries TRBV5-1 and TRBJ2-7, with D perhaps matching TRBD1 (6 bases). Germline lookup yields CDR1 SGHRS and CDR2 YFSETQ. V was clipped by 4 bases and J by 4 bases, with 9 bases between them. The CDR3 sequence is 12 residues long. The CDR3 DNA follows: TGCGCCAGCAGCCCGGACAGATACGAGCAGTACTTC. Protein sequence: CASSPDRYEQYF.

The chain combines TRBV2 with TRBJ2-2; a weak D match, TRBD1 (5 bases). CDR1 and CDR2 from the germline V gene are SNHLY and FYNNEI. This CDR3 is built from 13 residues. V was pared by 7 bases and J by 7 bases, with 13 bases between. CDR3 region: CASTSQGNGELFF. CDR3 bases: TGTGCCAGCACCTCCCAGGGTAACGGGGAGCTGTTTTTT.

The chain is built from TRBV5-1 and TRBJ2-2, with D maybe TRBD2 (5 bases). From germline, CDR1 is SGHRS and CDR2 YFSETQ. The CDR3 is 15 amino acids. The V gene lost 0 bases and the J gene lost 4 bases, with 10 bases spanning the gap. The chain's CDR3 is CASSLESAGTGELFF. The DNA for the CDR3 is TGCGCCAGCAGCTTGGAGTCCGCGGGCACCGGGGAGCTGTTTTTT.

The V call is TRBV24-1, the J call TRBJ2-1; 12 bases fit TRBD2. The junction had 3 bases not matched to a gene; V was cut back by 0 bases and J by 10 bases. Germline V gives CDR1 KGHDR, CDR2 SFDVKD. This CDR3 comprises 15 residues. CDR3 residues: CATSDLTSGGMEQFF. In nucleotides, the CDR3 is TGTGCCACCAGTGATTTGACTAGCGGGGGGATGGAGCAGTTCTTC.

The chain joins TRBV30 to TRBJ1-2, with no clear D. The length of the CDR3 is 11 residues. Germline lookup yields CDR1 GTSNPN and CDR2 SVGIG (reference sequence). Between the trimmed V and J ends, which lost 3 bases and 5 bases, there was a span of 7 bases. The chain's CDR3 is CAWRPRYGYTF. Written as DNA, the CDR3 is TGTGCCTGGAGGCCGAGATATGGCTACACCTTC.

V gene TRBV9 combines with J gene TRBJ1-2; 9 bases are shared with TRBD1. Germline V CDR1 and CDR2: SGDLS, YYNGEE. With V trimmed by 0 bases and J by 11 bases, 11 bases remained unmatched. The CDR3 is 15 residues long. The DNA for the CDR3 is TGTGCCAGCAGCGTAGCAGCCCGGGGACAGGGAGGTTACACCTTC. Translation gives CASSVAARGQGGYTF.

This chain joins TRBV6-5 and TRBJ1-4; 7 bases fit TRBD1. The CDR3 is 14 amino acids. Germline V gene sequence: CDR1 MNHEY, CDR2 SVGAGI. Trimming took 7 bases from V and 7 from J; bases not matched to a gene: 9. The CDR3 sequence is CASTPGTVTEKLFF. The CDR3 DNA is TGTGCCAGCACCCCCGGGACAGTAACTGAAAAACTGTTTTTT.

The CDR3 DNA reads as TGTGCCAGCAGCGTAGGGACAGGGAGGGATAATTCACCCCTCCACTTT. Translation: CASSVGTGRDNSPLHF. The gene calls are TRBV9 and TRBJ1-6, with 8 bases aligning to TRBD1. Losses at the gene ends were 0 bases for V and 5 bases for J; bases not matched to a gene: 4. Germline CDR1 SGDLS, CDR2 YYNGEE. This CDR3 contains 16 residues.

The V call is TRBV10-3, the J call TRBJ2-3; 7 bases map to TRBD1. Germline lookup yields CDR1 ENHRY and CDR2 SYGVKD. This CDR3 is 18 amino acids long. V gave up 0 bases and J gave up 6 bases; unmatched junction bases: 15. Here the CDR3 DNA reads TGTGCCATCAGTGAGTCAAGAGGGACAGCAGGTCATTTCGATACGCAGTATTTT. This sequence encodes CAISESRGTAGHFDTQYF.

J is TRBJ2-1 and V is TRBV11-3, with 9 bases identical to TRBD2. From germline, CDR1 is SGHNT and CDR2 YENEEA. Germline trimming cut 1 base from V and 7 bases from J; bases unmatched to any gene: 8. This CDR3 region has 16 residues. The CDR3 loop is CASSLVGTSIRNEQFF. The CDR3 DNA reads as TGTGCCAGCAGCTTAGTAGGGACTAGCATTCGGAATGAGCAGTTCTTC.

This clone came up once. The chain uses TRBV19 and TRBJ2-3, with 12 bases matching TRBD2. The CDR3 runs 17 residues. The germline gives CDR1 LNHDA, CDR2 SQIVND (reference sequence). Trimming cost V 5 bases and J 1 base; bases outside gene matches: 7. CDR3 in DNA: TGTGCCAGTAGTCCTCGACTAGCGGGGGAGCGCACAGATACGCAGTATTTT. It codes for CASSPRLAGERTDTQYF. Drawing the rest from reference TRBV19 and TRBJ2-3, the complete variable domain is DGGITQSPKYLFRKEGQNVTLSCEQNLNHDAMYWYRQDPGQGLRLIYYSQIVNDFQKGDIAEGYSVSREKKESFPLTVTSAQKNPTAFYLCASSPRLAGERTDTQYFGPGTRLTVL.